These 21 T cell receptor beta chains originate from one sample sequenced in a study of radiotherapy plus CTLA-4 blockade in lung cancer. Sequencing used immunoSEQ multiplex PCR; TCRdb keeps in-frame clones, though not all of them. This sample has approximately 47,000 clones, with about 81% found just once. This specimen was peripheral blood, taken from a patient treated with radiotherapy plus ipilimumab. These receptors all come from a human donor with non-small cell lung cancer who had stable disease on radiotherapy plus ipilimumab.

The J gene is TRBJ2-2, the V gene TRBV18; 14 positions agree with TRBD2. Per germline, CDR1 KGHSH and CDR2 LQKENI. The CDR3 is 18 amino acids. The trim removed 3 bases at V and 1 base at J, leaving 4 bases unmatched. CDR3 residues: CASSPGLAGVRNTGELFF. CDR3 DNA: TGTGCCAGCTCACCGGGACTAGCGGGAGTAAGGAACACCGGGGAGCTGTTTTTT.

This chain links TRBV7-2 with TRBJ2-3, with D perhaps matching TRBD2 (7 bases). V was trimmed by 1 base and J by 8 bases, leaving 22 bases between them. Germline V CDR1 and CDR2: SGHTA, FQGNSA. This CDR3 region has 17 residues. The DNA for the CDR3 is TGTGCCAGCAGCTTAGTAGGCGGTGGGAGGGGGGTTGGTACGCAGTATTTT. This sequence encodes CASSLVGGGRGVGTQYF.

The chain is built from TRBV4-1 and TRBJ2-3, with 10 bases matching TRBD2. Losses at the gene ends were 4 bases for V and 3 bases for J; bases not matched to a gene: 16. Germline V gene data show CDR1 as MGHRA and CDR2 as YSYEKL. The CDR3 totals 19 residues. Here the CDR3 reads CASSPKAGGDYLGTDTQYF. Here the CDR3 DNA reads TGCGCCAGCAGCCCTAAAGCGGGAGGGGACTACCTGGGGACAGATACGCAGTATTTT.

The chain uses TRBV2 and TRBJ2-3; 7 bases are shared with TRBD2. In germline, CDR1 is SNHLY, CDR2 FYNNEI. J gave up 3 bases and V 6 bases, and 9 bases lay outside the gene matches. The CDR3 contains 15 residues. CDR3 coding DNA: TGTGCCAGCAGGGGGGAGCGGGATGGGACAGATACGCAGTATTTT. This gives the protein CASRGERDGTDTQYF.

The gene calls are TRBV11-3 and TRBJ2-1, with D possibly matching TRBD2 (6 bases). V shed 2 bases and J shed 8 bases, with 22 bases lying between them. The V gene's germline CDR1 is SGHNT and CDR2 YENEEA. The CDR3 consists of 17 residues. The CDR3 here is CASSLRASGAGGDEQFF. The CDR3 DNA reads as TGTGCCAGCAGCTTAAGGGCCTCTGGGGCAGGCGGGGATGAGCAGTTCTTC. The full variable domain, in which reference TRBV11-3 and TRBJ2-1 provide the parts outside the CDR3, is EAGVVQSPRYKIIEKKQPVAFWCNPISGHNTLYWYLQNLGQGPELLIRYENEEAVDDSQLPKDRFSAERLKGVDSTLKIQPAELGDSAVYLCASSLRASGAGGDEQFFGPGTRLTVL.

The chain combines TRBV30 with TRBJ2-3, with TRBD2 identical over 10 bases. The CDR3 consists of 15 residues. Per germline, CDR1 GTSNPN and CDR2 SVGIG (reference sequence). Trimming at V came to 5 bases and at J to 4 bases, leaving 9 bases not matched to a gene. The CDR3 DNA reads TGTGCCTGGGGGGCCAGCGGGAGGGCCCCAGATACGCAGTATTTT. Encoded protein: CAWGASGRAPDTQYF.

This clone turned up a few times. The CDR3 is CASSQARTGGVNYGYTF. For the CDR3, the DNA is TGCGCCAGCAGCCAAGCACGGACAGGGGGGGTGAACTATGGCTACACCTTC. This chain uses TRBV4-3 with TRBJ1-2; 10 nucleotides agree with TRBD1. The germline gives CDR1 LGHNA, CDR2 YSLEER. V shed 1 base and J 2 bases; nucleotides not matched to a gene: 7. CDR3 length equals 17 residues.

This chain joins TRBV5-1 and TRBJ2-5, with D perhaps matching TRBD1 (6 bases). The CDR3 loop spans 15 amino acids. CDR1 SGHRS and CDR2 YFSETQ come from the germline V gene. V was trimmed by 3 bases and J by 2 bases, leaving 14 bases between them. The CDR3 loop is CASSSGTSVQETQYF. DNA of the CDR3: TGCGCCAGCAGCTCCGGGACATCAGTTCAAGAGACCCAGTACTTC.

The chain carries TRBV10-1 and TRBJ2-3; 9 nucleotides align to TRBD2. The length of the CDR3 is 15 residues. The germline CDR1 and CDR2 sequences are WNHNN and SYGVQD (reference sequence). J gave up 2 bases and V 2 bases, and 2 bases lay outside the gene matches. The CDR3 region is CASSEPSGTTDTQYF. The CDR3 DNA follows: TGCGCCAGCAGTGAGCCTAGCGGGACCACAGATACGCAGTATTTT.

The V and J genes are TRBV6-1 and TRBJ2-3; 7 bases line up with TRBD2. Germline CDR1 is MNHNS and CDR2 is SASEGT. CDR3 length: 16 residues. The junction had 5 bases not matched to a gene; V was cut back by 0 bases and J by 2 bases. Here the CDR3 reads CASSEAPSGNTDTQYF. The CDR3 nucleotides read TGTGCCAGCAGTGAAGCGCCTAGCGGAAACACAGATACGCAGTATTTT.

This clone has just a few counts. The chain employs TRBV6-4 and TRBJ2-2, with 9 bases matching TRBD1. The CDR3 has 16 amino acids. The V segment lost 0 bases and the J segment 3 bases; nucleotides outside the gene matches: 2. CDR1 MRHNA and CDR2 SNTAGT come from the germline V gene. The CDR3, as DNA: TGTGCCAGCAGTGACTCTTGGACAGGGGACACCGGGGAGCTGTTTTTT. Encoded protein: CASSDSWTGDTGELFF.

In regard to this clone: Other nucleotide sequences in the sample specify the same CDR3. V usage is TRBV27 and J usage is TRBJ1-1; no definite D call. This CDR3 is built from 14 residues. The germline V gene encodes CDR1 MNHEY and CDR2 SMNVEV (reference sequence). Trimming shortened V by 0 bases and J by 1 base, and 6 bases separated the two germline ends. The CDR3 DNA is TGTGCCAGCAGTTTATCGCGCGGGAACACTGAAGCTTTCTTT. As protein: CASSLSRGNTEAFF.

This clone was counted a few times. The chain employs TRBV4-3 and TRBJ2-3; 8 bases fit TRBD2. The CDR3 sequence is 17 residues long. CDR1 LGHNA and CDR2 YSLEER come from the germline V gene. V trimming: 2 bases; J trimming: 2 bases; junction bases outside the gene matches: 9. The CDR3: CASSQNSAGGSTDTQYF. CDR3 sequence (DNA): TGCGCCAGCAGCCAAAATTCGGCGGGAGGATCCACAGATACGCAGTATTTT.

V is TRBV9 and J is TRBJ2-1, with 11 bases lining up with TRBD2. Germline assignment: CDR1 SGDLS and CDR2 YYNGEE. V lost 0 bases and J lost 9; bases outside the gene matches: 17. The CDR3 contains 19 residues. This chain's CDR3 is CASSVGSRGLAGGGPEQFF. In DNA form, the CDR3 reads TGTGCCAGCAGCGTAGGTTCCAGGGGGCTAGCGGGAGGCGGCCCTGAGCAGTTCTTC.

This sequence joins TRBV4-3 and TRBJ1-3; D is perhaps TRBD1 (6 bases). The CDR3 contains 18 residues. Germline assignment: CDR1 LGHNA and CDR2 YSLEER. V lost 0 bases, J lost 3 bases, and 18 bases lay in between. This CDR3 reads CASSQDPPGARVGNTIYF. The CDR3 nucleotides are TGCGCCAGCAGCCAAGATCCCCCAGGGGCCAGGGTTGGAAACACCATATATTTT.

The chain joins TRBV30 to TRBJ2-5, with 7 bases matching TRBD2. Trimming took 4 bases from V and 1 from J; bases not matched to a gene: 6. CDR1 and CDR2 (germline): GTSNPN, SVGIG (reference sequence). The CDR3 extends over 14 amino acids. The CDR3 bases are TGTGCCTGGATACGTCGGGGGGTCCAAGAGACCCAGTACTTC. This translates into CAWIRRGVQETQYF.

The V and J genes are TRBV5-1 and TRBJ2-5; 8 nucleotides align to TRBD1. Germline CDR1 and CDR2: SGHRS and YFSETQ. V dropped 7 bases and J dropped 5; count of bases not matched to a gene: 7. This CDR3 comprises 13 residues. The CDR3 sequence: CASGGQGGETQYF. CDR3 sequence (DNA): TGCGCCAGCGGCGGACAGGGTGGGGAGACCCAGTACTTC.

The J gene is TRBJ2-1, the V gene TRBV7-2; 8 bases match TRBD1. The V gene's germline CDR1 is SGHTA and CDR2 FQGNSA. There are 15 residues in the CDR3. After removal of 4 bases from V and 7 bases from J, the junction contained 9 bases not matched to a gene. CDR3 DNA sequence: TGTGCCAGCAGCTCGACAGGGGACGCGGGAAATGAGCAGTTCTTC. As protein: CASSSTGDAGNEQFF.

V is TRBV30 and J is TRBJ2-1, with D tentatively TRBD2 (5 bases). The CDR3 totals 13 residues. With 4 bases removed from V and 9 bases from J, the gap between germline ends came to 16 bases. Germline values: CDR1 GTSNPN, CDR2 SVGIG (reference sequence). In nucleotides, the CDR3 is TGTGCCTGGAACCCGAGGGCCTACGGTGAGCAGTTCTTC. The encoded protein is CAWNPRAYGEQFF.

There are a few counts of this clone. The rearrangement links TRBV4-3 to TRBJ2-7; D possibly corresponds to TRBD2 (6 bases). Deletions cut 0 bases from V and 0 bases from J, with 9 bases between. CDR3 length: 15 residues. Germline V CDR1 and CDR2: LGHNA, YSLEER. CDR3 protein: CASSQDNSGSYEQYF. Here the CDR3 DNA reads TGCGCCAGCAGCCAAGACAATAGCGGCTCCTACGAGCAGTACTTC.

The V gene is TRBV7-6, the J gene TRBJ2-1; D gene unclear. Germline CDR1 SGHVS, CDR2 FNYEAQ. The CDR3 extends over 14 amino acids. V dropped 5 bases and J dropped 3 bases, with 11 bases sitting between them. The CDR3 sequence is CASSDIPGYNEQFF. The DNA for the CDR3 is TGTGCCAGCAGCGACATACCCGGCTACAATGAGCAGTTCTTC.